One T cell receptor (beta chain) is described in this entry. The data belong to a study of T cells of healthy individuals. TCRdb called the 5' RACE reads again in MiXCR, with one record for every CDR3 protein. The sample lists more than 85,000 distinct CDR3 sequences; approximately 15% were seen once. This CDR3 has 12 amino acids. Trimming shortened V by 5 bases and J by 5 bases, and 7 bases separated the two germline ends. Germline V gene data show CDR1 as SGHTA and CDR2 as FQGTGA. This clonotype was obtained from a human donor in good health. J is TRBJ2-1 and V is TRBV7-3, with TRBD2 as a possible D gene (5 bases). CDR3 loop: CASSGLNNEQFF. CDR3 bases: TGTGCCAGCAGCGGACTTAACAATGAGCAGTTCTTC.